This T cell receptor (beta chain) derives from a study of blood T cells in healthy people across ages. On the study more broadly: Capture via template switching afforded approximately one barcoded beta molecule per two T cells. General study points: Comparison with aged donors showed that long-lived donors had more naive CD4+ cells and higher diversity.

Through a sample-barcoded 5' primer and a J-beta primer mix, a second PCR was run for roughly 6 to 12 cycles. Each CDR3 protein is one row after TCRdb ran MiXCR on the 5' RACE reads. The sample includes some 900,000 distinct CDR3 sequences, about 48% of them seen just once. For this clonotype: What it binds is unknown.

Those donating, healthy Caucasian individuals from Russia, were aged 6 to 90. Per-sample yields of isolated PBMCs were at least 6.5 million. CDR1 and CDR2 from the germline V gene are LGHNT and FRNRAP. The length of the CDR3 is 16 residues. V gave up 5 bases and J gave up 1 base, with 18 bases separating them. This receptor was obtained from a man in his thirties or forties in good health. This chain links TRBV12-5 with TRBJ2-7; D is possibly TRBD1 (7 bases). Sequenced: blood. The CDR3 spells CASGARAGQLSYEQYF. Here the CDR3 DNA reads TGTGCTAGTGGTGCCCGGGCGGGACAGCTATCCTACGAGCAGTACTTC.